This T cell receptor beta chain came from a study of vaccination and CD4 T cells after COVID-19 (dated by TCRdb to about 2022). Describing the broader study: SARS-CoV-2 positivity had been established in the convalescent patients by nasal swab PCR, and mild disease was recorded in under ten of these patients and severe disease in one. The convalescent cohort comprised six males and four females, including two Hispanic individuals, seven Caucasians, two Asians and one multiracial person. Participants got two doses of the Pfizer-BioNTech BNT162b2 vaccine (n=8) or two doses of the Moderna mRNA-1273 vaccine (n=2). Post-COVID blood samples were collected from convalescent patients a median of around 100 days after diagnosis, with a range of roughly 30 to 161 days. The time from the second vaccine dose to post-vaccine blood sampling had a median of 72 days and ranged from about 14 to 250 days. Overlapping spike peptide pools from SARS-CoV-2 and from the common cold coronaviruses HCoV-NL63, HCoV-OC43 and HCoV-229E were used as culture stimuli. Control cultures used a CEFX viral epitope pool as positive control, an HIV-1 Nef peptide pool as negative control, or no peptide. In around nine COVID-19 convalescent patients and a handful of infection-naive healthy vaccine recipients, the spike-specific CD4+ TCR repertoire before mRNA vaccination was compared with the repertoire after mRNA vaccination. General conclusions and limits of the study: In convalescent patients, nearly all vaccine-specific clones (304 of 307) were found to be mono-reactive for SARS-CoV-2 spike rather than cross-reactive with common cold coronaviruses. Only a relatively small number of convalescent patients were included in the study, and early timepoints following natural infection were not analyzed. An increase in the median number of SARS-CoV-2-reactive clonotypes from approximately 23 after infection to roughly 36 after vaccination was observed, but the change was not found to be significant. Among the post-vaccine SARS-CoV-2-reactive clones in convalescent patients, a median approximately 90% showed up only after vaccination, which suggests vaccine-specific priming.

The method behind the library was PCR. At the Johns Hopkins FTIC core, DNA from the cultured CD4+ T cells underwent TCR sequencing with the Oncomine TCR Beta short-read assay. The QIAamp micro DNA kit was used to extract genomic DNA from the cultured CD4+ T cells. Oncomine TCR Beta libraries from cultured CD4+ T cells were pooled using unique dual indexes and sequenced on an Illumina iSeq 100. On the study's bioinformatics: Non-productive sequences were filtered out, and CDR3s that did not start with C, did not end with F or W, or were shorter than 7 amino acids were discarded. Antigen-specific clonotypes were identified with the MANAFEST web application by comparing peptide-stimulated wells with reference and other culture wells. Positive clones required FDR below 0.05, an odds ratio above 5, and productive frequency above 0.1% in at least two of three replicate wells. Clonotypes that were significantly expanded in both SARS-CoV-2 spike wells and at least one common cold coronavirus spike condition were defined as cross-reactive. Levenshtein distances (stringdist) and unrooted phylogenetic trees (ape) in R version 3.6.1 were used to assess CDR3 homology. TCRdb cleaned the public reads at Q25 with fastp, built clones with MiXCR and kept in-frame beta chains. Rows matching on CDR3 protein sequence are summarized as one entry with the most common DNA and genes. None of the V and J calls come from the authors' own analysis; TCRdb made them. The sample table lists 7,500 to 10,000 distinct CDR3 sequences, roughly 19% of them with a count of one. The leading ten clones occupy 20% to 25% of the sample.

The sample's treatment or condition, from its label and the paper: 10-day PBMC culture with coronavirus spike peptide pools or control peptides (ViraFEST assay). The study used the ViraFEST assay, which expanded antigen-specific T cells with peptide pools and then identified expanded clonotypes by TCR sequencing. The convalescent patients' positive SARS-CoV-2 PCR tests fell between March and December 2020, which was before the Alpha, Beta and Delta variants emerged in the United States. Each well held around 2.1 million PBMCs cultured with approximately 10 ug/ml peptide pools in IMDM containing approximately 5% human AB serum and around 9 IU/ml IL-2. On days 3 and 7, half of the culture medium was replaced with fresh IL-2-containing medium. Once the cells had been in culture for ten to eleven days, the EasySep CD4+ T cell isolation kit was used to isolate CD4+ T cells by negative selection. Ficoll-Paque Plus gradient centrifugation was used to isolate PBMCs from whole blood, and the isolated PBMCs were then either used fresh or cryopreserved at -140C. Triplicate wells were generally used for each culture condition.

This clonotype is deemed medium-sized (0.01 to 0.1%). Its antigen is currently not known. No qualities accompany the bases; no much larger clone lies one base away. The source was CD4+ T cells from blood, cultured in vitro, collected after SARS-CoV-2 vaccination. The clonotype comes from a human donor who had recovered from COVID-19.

The CDR3 here reads CASSSRTGRETQYF. The nucleotide sequence reads as follows: TGTGCCAGCAGTTCCCGGACAGGCCGGGAGACCCAGTACTTC. The sequence joins TRBV28 to TRBJ2-5; 7 bases in between match TRBD1. The V end gives up 4 bases and the J end 5 bases, leaving 7 bases in the junction not matched to a gene. Taken from the germline V gene, the CDR1 and CDR2 loops are MDHEN and SYDVKM. Inclusive of the bounding cysteine and phenylalanine, the CDR3 is 14 residues long. This entry keeps only the CDR3 DNA: 42 bases, framed from base 1.